A selection of T cell receptor beta chains follows, all from one sample in a study of Ad26.COV2.S vaccination and SARS-CoV-2 variants. Here immunoSEQ multiplex PCR was the method, and the copy in TCRdb shows in-frame clones only, minus some. The sample consists of hundreds of thousands of clones, 80% to 90% of them appearing once. The input for sequencing was peripheral blood, taken in a trial of Ad26.COV2.S vaccine versus placebo. The source of these receptors is a person aged 18 to 65 who received the Ad26.COV2.S COVID-19 vaccine or a placebo. Both conserved end residues are part of each CDR3. D genes are given only for firm matches. A row's size may be missing; if present it is once, few, many or a size class.

j_gene | abundance | d_gene | v_gene | CDR3aa | CDR3nt
TRBJ2-5 | - | - | TRBV9 | CASSSGLPVETQYF | TGTGCCAGCAGCTCGGGACTCCCAGTGGAGACCCAGTACTTC
TRBJ1-5 | - | - | TRBV19 | CASSLSDRYQPQHF | TGTGCCAGTAGTCTGTCCGACAGGTATCAGCCCCAGCATTTT
TRBJ1-2 | - | - | TRBV27 | CASTSPGRVYGYTF | TGTGCCAGCACTTCACCGGGACGAGTTTATGGCTACACCTTC
TRBJ2-2 | - | TRBD1 | TRBV6-1 | CASSGGQGAIFGELFF | TGTGCCAGCAGTGGGGGGCAGGGGGCGATATTTGGGGAGCTGTTTTTT
TRBJ2-7 | - | - | TRBV30 | CAWSRRTDYEQYF | TGTGCCTGGAGTCGGCGGACAGACTACGAGCAGTACTTC
TRBJ1-1 | - | - | TRBV6-6 | CASGWTDMNTEAFF | TGTGCCAGCGGATGGACCGACATGAACACTGAAGCTTTCTTT
TRBJ2-3 | - | - | TRBV23-1 | CASSQGTDTQYF | TGCGCCAGCAGCCAGGGGACAGATACGCAGTATTTT
TRBJ1-2 | - | - | TRBV2 | CASSEWQTYGYTF | TGTGCCAGCAGTGAATGGCAGACCTATGGCTACACCTTC
TRBJ2-7 | - | - | TRBV12-3/TRBV12-4 | CASSLALGYEQYF | TGTGCCAGCAGTTTAGCGCTCGGTTACGAGCAGTACTTC
TRBJ1-1 | - | TRBD1 | TRBV10-2 | CASGVDRGSTEAFF | TGCGCCAGCGGGGTTGACAGGGGATCCACTGAAGCTTTCTTT
TRBJ1-2 | - | TRBD1 | TRBV4-1 | CASSQWPDRDGYTF | TGCGCCAGCAGCCAATGGCCCGACAGGGATGGCTACACCTTC
TRBJ2-5 | - | - | TRBV10-3 | CAISESSPSGLWKETQYF | TGTGCCATCAGTGAGAGCTCTCCTTCGGGTTTATGGAAGGAGACCCAGTACTTC
TRBJ2-1 | - | TRBD1 | TRBV3-1/TRBV3-2 | CASSWGQGEQFF | TGTGCCAGCAGCTGGGGACAGGGGGAGCAGTTCTTC
TRBJ1-2 | - | TRBD1 | TRBV7-9 | CASSLEGTGSYGYTF | TGTGCCAGCAGCTTAGAAGGGACAGGCTCCTATGGCTACACCTTC
TRBJ1-5 | - | TRBD1 | TRBV5-8 | CASSLASGTGANQPQHF | TGTGCCAGCAGCTTGGCCTCGGGGACAGGGGCCAATCAGCCCCAGCATTTT
TRBJ1-6 | once | - | TRBV6-2/TRBV6-3 | CASSWNSLSSPLHF | TGTGCCAGCAGTTGGAACAGTCTCTCCTCACCCCTCCACTTT
TRBJ2-2 | - | TRBD2 | TRBV7-2 | CASSFTGGANTGELFF | TGTGCCAGCAGCTTCACCGGGGGGGCGAACACCGGGGAGCTGTTTTTT
TRBJ2-2 | - | - | TRBV7-3 | CASSPGDSYTGELFF | TGTGCCAGCAGCCCAGGGGATTCGTACACCGGGGAGCTGTTTTTT
TRBJ2-2 | - | TRBD2 | TRBV19 | CASSPGRGTPGELFF | TGTGCCAGTAGCCCCGGGCGGGGGACCCCCGGGGAGCTGTTTTTT
TRBJ2-5 | - | - | TRBV4-1 | CASSQGVSEETQYF | TGCGCCAGCAGCCAAGGGGTTAGCGAAGAGACCCAGTACTTC